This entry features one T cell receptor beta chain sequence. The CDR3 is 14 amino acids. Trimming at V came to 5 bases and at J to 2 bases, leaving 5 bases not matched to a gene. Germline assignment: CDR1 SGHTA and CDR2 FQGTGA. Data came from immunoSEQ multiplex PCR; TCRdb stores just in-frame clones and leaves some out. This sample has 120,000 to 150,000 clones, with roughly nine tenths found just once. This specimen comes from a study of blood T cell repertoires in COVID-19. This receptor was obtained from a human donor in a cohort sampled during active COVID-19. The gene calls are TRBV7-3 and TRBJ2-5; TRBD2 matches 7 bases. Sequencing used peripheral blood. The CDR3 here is CASSVAGAQETQYF. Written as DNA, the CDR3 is TGTGCCAGCAGCGTAGCGGGCGCGCAAGAGACCCAGTACTTC.